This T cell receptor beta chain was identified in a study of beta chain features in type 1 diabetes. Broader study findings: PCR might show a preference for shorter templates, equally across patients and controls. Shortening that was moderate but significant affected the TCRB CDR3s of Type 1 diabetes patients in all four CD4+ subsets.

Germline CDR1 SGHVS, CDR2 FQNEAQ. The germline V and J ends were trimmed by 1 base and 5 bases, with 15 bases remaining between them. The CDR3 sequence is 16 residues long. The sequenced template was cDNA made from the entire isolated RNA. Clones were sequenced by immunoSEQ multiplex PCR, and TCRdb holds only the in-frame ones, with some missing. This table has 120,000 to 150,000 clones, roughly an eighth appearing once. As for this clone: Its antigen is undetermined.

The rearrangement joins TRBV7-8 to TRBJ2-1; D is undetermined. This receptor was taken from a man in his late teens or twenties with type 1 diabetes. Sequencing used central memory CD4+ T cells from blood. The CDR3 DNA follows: TGTGCCAGCAGCTTAGTGGGCACCCAAAAAAACAATGAGCAGTTCTTC. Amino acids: CASSLVGTQKNNEQFF.